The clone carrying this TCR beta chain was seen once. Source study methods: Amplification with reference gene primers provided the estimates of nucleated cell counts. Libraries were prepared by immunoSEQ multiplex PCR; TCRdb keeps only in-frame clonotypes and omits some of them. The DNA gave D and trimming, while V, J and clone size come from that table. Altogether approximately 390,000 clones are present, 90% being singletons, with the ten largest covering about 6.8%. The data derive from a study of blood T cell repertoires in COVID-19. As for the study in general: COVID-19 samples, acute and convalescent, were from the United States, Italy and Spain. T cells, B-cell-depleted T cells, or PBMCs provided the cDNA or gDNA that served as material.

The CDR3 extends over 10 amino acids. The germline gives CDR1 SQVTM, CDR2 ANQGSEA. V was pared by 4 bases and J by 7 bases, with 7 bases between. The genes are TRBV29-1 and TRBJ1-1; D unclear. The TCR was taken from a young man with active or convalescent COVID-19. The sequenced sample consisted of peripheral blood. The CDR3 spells CSVVGSEAFF. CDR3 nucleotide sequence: TGCAGCGTTGTGGGGAGTGAAGCTTTCTTT.